This entry features one TCR beta chain sequence. Antigen unknown. The CDR3 extends over 14 amino acids. Germline lookup yields CDR1 DFQATT and CDR2 SNEGSKA (reference sequence). This specimen belongs to a study of identical twins. The study, taken as a whole, reports: With monozygotic twins, out-of-frame TCR alpha sharing exceeded what models estimated.

The authors used template switching to add a universal primer site and gave cDNA unique molecular identifiers. Using its own MiXCR run on the 5' RACE reads, TCRdb lists one record per CDR3 protein. The sample lists around 1.7 million distinct CDR3 sequences; about 31% were seen once. The rearrangement joins TRBV20-1 to TRBJ2-1, with D hard to call. The J call is uncertain, as TRBJ2-7 better fits the DNA end. Sequenced input: cord blood. This sequence was found in a newborn girl in good health. CDR3 nucleotides: TGCAGTGCTAGAGTTCTAGGGTCCTACAATGAGCAGTACTTC. This sequence encodes CSARVLGSYNEQYF.